This T cell receptor (beta chain) was documented in a study of cytomegalovirus exposure and HLA in healthy donors. As regards this clone: As yet, its antigen is unknown.

13 Jbeta primers and 60 Vbeta primers were used for the PCR. TCRdb keeps only in-frame clones here, not all; method: immunoSEQ multiplex PCR. The sample records about 180,000 clones, 65% to 85% being singletons. Trimming removed 3 bases from V and 6 bases from J, with 7 bases in between. The CDR3 spans 12 residues. CDR1 MDHEN and CDR2 SYDVKM come from the germline V gene. Study findings and constraints: Donor immune exposure was known only as CMV serostatus.

Sequenced: PBMCs. The chain carries TRBV28 and TRBJ2-3; D call uncertain. This TCR was recovered from a girl aged 10 to 17 in good health and CMV-seropositive. The CDR3 reads CASSFGADTQYF. The CDR3 bases are TGTGCCAGCAGTTTTGGAGCCGATACGCAGTATTTT.